One TCR beta chain is described in this entry. Antigen unknown. The entry originates in a study of beta chain features in type 1 diabetes. In the study overall: All of the samples together had roughly 110 million sorted cells examined. Points from the study as a whole: A pattern of fewer insertions and more deletions at VDJ junctions was seen in type 1 diabetes patients. Researchers report that Type 1 diabetes patients had moderately but significantly shorter TCRB CDR3s across all four CD4+ subsets.

Expressed TCRB transcripts were sequenced after all isolated RNA was converted to cDNA. Sequenced by immunoSEQ multiplex PCR; TCRdb stores in-frame clones only, minus some. Seen here are more than 250,000 clones, 20% observed once, and the top ten hold around 0.028%. Trimming cost V 8 bases and J 2 bases, with 9 bases left between them. Germline CDR1 DFQATT, CDR2 SNEGSKA (reference sequence). CDR3 length equals 11 residues. Every donor provided one heparinised blood draw, which averaged approximately 100 mL. This sequence joins TRBV20-1 and TRBJ1-1; D is undetermined. This clonotype was obtained from a woman aged 40 to 50 with type 1 diabetes. Sequences were obtained from naive CD4+ T cells from blood. In DNA, the CDR3 is TGCAGTTGTTGGAGAAACACTGAAGCTTTCTTT. It codes for CSCWRNTEAFF.